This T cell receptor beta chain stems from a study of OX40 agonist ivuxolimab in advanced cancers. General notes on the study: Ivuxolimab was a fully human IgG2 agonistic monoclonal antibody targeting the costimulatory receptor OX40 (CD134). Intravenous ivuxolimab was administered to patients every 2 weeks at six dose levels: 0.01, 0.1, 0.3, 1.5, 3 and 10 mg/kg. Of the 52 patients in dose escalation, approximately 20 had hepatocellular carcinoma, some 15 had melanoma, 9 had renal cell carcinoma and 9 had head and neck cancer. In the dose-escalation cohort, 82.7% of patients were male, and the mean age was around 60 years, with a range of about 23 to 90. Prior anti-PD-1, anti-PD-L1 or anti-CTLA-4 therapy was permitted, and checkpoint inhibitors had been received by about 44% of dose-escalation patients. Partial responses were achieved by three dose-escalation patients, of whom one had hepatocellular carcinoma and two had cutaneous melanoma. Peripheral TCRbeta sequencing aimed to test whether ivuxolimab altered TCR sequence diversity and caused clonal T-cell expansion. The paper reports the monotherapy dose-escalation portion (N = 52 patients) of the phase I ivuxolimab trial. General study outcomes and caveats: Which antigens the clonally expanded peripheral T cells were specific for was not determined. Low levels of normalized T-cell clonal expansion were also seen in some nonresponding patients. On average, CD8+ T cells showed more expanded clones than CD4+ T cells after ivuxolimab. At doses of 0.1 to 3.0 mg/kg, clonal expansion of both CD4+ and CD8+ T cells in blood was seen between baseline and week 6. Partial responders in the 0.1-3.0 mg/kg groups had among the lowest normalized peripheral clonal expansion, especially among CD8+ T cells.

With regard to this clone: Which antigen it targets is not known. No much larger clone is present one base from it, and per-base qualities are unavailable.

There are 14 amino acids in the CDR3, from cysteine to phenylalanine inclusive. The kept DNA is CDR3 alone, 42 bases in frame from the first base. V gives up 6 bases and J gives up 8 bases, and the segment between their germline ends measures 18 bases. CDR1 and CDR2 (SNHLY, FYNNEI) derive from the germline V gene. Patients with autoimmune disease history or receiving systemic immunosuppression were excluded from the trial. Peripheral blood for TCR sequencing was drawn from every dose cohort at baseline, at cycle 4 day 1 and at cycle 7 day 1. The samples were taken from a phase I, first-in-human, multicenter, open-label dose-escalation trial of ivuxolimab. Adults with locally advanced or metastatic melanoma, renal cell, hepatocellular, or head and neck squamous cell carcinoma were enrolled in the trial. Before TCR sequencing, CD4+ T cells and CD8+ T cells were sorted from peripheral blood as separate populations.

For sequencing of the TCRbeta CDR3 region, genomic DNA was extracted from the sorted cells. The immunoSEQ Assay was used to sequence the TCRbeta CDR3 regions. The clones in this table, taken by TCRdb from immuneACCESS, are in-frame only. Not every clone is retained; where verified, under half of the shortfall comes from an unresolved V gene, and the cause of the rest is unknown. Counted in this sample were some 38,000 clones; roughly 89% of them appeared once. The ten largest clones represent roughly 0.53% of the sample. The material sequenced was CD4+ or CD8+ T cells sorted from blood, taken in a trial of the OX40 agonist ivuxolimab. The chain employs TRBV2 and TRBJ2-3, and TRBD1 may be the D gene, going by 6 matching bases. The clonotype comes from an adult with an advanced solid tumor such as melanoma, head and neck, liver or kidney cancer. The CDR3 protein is CASRDIQGIGTQYF. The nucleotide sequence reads TGTGCCAGCAGGGATATACAGGGTATAGGTACGCAGTATTTT. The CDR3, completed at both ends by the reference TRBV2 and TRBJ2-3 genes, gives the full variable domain EPEVTQTPSHQVTQMGQEVILRCVPISNHLYFYWYRQILGQKVEFLVSFYNNEISEKSEIFDDQFSVERPDGSNFTLKIRSTKLEDSAMYFCASRDIQGIGTQYFGPGTRLTVL.